The 2 T cell receptor beta chains below come from one sample, sequenced in a study of blood T cell repertoires in COVID-19. Repertoires were generated with immunoSEQ multiplex PCR, while TCRdb's copy carries only in-frame clones and drops some. This sample carries around 250,000 clones, about 86% of them seen once, and the ten largest clones take over 4%. The sample taken for sequencing was PBMCs or T cells enriched from blood (not recorded which). These receptors all come from a man aged 25-45 years with acute COVID-19.

The chain links TRBV6-8 to TRBJ2-3, with TRBD2 identical over 14 bases. There are 20 residues in the CDR3. CDR1 MNHGY and CDR2 SAAAGT come from the germline V gene. Trimming took 7 bases from V and 2 from J; bases not matched to a gene: 17. As DNA, the CDR3 is TGTGCCAGCACGGGGGCAGGACTAGCGGGGGGACCCCATCTCACAGATACGCAGTATTTT. It is translated as CASTGAGLAGGPHLTDTQYF.

The rearrangement uses TRBV5-1 and TRBJ2-7; 13 nucleotides match TRBD2. This CDR3 is 15 amino acids long. CDR1 and CDR2 from the germline V gene are SGHRS and YFSETQ. CDR3 nucleotide sequence: TGTGCCAGCAGCGTGGGGACTAGCGGGAACTACGAGCAGTACGTC. It is translated as CASSVGTSGNYEQYV.